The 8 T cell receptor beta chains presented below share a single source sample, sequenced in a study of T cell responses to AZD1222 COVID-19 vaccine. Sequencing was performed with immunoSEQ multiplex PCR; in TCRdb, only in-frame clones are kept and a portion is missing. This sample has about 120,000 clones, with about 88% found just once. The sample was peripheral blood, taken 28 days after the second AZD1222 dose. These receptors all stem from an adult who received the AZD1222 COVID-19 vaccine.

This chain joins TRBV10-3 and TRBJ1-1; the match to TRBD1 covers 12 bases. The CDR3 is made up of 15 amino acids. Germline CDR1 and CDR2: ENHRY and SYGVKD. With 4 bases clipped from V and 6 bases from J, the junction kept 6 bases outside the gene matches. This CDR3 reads CAISAGTGGPSEAFF. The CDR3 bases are TGTGCCATCAGTGCGGGGACAGGGGGCCCGTCTGAAGCTTTCTTT.

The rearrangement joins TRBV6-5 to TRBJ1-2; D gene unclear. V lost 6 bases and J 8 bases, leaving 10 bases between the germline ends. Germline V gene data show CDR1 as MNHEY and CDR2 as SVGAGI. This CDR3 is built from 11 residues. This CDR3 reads CASSVGGGYTF. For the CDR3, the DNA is TGTGCCAGCAGCGTCGGAGGGGGCTACACCTTC.

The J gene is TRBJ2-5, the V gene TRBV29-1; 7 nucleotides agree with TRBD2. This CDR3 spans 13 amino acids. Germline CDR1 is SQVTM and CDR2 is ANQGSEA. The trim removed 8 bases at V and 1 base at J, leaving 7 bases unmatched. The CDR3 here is CSTEGTIQETQYF. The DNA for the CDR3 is TGCAGCACCGAGGGGACTATCCAAGAGACCCAGTACTTC. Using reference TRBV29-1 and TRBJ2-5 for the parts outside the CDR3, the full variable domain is SAVISQKPSRDICQRGTSLTIQCQVDSQVTMMFWYRQQPGQSLTLIATANQGSEATYESGFVIDKFPISRPNLTFSTLTVSNMSPEDSSIYLCSTEGTIQETQYFGPGTRLLVL.

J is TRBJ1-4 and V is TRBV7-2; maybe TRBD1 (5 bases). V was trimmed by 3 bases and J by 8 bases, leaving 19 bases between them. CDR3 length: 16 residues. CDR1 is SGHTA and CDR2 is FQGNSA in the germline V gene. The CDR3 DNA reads TGTGCCAGCAGCTTCGGAGGTGTGGGGCGGGAGGAAAAACTGTTTTTT. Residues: CASSFGGVGREEKLFF.

CDR3 DNA sequence: TGTGCCAGCAGCTTTACCGGGACCGGACACGAAAAACTGTTTTTT. This codes for CASSFTGTGHEKLFF. This sequence joins TRBV5-5 and TRBJ1-4; TRBD1 is a possible D gene (5 bases). Germline CDR1 reads SGHKS; CDR2 reads YYEKEE (reference sequence). The CDR3 contains 15 residues. Deletions cut 2 bases from V and 8 bases from J, with 16 bases between.

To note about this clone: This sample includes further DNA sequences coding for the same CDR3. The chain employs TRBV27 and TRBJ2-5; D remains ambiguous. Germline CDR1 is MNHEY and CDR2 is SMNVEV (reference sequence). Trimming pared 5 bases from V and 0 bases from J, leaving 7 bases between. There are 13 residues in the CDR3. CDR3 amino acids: CASSRKYQETQYF. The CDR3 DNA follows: TGTGCCAGCAGTCGAAAGTACCAAGAGACCCAGTACTTC.

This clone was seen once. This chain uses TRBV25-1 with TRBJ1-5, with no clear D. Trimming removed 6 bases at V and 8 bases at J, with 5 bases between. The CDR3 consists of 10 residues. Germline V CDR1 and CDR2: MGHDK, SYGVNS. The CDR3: CASRRKPQHF. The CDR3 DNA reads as TGTGCCAGCAGACGGAAGCCCCAGCATTTT.

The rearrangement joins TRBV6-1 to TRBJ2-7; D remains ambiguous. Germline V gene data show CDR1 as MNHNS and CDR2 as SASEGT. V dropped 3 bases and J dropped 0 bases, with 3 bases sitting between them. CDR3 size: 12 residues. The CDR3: CASSDSSYEQYF. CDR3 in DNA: TGTGCCAGCAGTGATAGCTCCTACGAGCAGTACTTC.